These 2 T cell receptor beta chains share one sample of origin, sequenced in a study of blood T cell repertoires in COVID-19. Profiled with immunoSEQ multiplex PCR; TCRdb holds only in-frame clones, not every one. The table lists 50,000 or so clones, approximately 88% of them singletons, with about 60% in the top ten. Sequencing was carried out using peripheral blood. The receptors originated from a man between 65 and 85 years old with acute or convalescent COVID-19.

This sequence joins TRBV6-2 or TRBV6-3 and TRBJ2-4; the D gene is possibly TRBD1 (5 bases). Trimming left V 2 bases short and J 0 bases short, with 8 bases between. CDR3 length: 15 amino acids. Germline V gives CDR1 MNHEY, CDR2 SVGEGT. CDR3: CASSYAGQAKNIQYF. Written as DNA, the CDR3 is TGTGCCAGCAGTTACGCAGGACAAGCCAAAAACATTCAGTACTTC.

This chain joins TRBV2 and TRBJ1-6; 8 bases are a match to TRBD1. CDR1 and CDR2 from the germline V gene are SNHLY and FYNNEI. The CDR3 loop spans 15 amino acids. The junction had 3 bases not matched to a gene; V was cut back by 5 bases and J by 3 bases. As DNA, the CDR3 is TGTGCCAGCAGTTGGGGGACAGGCTATAATTCACCCCTCCACTTT. Protein: CASSWGTGYNSPLHF.